This T cell receptor (beta chain) originates from a study of cytomegalovirus exposure and HLA in healthy donors (dated by TCRdb to the late 2010s). With respect to the entire study: In an earlier analysis of under 750 of the donors, under 300 Gb of sequence data and 90 million to 120 million unique TCR beta sequences from some 170 million T cells were reported. About 330 gigabases of sequencing data and around 90 million unique TCR sequences made up an early release that covered several hundred HLA-typed donors. The genetic ancestry cluster associated with self-reported Caucasian donors included about four fifths of the approximately 400 genotyped donors. The aim of the study was to test whether cataloging public T cell receptors could identify signatures of past pathogen exposure. The T cell repertoires of 666 subjects were profiled by immunosequencing and related to cytomegalovirus serostatus. A separate validation cohort of 90 to 150 different subjects was used in addition to the approximately 700-subject first cohort. The study combined high-throughput TCR immunosequencing, statistical association of individual TCRs with disease status, and machine learning to predict cytomegalovirus infection status. A later analysis re-analyzed previously published TCR beta repertoires from 500 to 700 donors and added high-resolution HLA genotyping to study TCR occurrence patterns. Rather than drawing on any new phenotypic data, the later analysis identified candidate immune exposures from TCR beta sequences and the way those sequences occurred across donors. In an earlier analysis of 500 to 650 of the donors, high-throughput TCR beta sequencing was used to judge whether each TCR beta V gene segment behaved as functional or pseudogenic. Alongside the repertoire data, information on donor age, sex, ethnicity and CMV serostatus was compiled. A later genetic analysis took genome-wide SNP genotypes for about 55% of the 666 donors and used that subset as a discovery cohort. All discovery cohort repertoires had been generated on a single sequencing platform. HLA typing included class I and class II loci at four-digit resolution. The number of typed donors differed by locus: about 629-630 for A, B, C, DRB1 and DQB1; 500 to 550 for DQA1; around 610 for DPA1; and 400 to 480 for DPB1. Because of strong linkage in the cohort, four to six DR-DQ haplotypes were treated as single units for association and clustering. Across about 370 genotyped donors of the cohort, an average of about 250,000 unique TCR beta nucleotide sequences per donor were sequenced, and 15% to 20% of those sequences were non-productive.

This clone has more than one count but fewer than ten. Its cognate antigen has yet to be identified. The record has no base qualities; no much larger clone is one base away. What the research found in general, with its limitations: When HLA alleles, especially DR and DQ, strongly co-occurred, TCR associations were difficult to assign to individual alleles. A later analysis associated 16,951 TCR beta sequences with specific HLA alleles at a false discovery rate of 0.05. In both the original and validation cohorts, the classifier was reported to diagnose cytomegalovirus status with high specificity and sensitivity. In a later analysis, most CMV-associated TCR beta chains were found to appear HLA-restricted, with HLA associations seemingly driven largely by CMV exposure. While some public TCRs were present in many individuals, most TCR sequences turned up only very rarely across donors. In an earlier analysis of over 550 of the donors, most TCR beta V segments were observed in productive rearrangements about 90% or about 30% of the time, broadly matching IMGT annotations. CMV serostatus was the only immune exposure information available for the cohort. A total of about 180 TCR beta chains were listed by the study as associated with cytomegalovirus. Because counts were too low, about 18 rarely observed V segments, including chromosome 9 orphons, were left out of the earlier analysis of a few hundred of the donors. A cluster of highly shared sequence variants was judged likely to represent a technical artifact of the sequencing pipeline. Compared with equally common non-associated chains, HLA-associated TCR beta chains in a later analysis were more clonally expanded and had lower generation probabilities. In a later analysis, TCR association rates were found to vary across HLA loci, with the most associated TCRs seen for DRB1 alleles and the fewest for HLA-C alleles. A further reported finding was that TCR beta sequences accurately predicted the HLA-A and HLA-B alleles for most subjects in the first cohort. It was suggested by the authors that the approach could potentially be generalized to other disease states and immunological phenotypes. Linkage disequilibrium might explain the correlated functional status among segregating V segments, but an unknown experimental factor could not be excluded. According to a later genetic analysis, donors in an Asian-associated ancestry cluster had fewer N-insertions in productive TCRs than the approximately 670-donor mean. Three of the identified cytomegalovirus-associated TCR beta chains were confirmed in vitro to be specific for cytomegalovirus antigens. The cohort was sequenced for TCR beta chains only, and without alpha or paired-chain data the features that could be detected were limited. An association between a missense DCLRE1C variant and V-gene and J-gene trimming of TCR beta chains was found in a later genetic analysis and replicated in an independent cohort. According to a later analysis, parvovirus B19, influenza, CMV and Epstein-Barr virus appeared linked to several top co-occurrence clusters. Some IMGT-functional V segments, including TRBV6-2 and TRBV6-3, could not be told apart with the 87-base-pair reads, so those segments were excluded. Because HLA typing was missing for some donors at each locus, association tests included only the typed subset. Sequencing depth was assumed to be roughly uniform across donors in the presence/absence analyses, though that assumption may not hold.

Libraries were made using the immunoSEQ multiplex PCR assay. For the multiplex PCR, a mixture combining 60 forward primers for TCR Vbeta segments and 13 reverse primers for TCR Jbeta segments was used. The CDR3 region of rearranged TCR beta genes was amplified from genomic DNA with a multiplex PCR assay. The amplified TCR beta libraries were sequenced on the Illumina HiSeq System as 87-base-pair reads. The authors' analysis ran thus. Across the roughly 600 repertoires, a later analysis counted roughly 77 million unique TCR beta chains, roughly 11 million of which were shared by at least two donors. A nearest-neighbor algorithm error-corrected the raw reads and collapsed the reads into unique sequences, merging closely related sequences to remove PCR and sequencing errors. V, D and J gene segments were assigned by aligning CDR3 sequences to IMGT reference sequences. For a sequence to be retained, a match of at least six nucleotides to both a V gene segment and a J gene segment was required. A rearrangement counted as productive if the CDR3 had no stop codons and remained in frame with V and J, and every other rearrangement counted as non-productive. CDR3 was defined according to IMGT convention as the region running from the second conserved V-encoded cysteine to the conserved J-encoded phenylalanine. In an earlier analysis of roughly 610 of the donors, sequences lacking an unambiguous match to a single V gene segment were excluded. In an earlier analysis of several hundred of the donors, a V segment was called functional when productive rearrangements were above 56.7%, and segregating when the standard deviation between donors exceeded 5%. A statistical classification framework was built to diagnose cytomegalovirus status from the catalog of TCR beta chain sequences. V and J gene assignment, in a later analysis, came from comparing TCR nucleotide sequences with IMGT/GENE-DB human TR gene sequences. In a later analysis, CDR3 sequences and most-parsimonious VDJ recombination scenarios were assigned using the TCRdist pipeline. In a later analysis, each TCR beta chain was defined by its CDR3 amino acid sequence together with its V-gene family, and reads without a unique V-gene family were excluded. To address suspected cross-contamination and a sequencing artifact, a later analysis removed some 620 highly shared, low-generation-probability nucleotide sequences. In a later analysis, a clonal expansion index was calculated for each public chain from normalized within-repertoire ranks of inferred template counts. A later analysis computed generation probabilities with a VDJ recombination model fitted to out-of-frame rearrangements, and checked the results against IGoR. Hypergeometric tests were used in a later analysis to score TCR-TCR, TCR-HLA and TCR-CMV co-occurrence, with a repertoire-size bias correction applied to the TCR pairs. To estimate false discovery rates, a later analysis permuted the HLA or CMV assignments 20 times. A later analysis grouped co-occurring TCRs with DBSCAN, adding TCRdist sequence similarity when clustering within HLA-allele-positive subsets. Repertoires with fewer than 30,000 or more than 120,000 public chains were left out of co-occurrence clustering, as were several repertoires with anomalous nucleotide sharing. Held by TCRdb, this immuneACCESS table contains in-frame sequences only and omits some clones. Under half of the omission traces to an unresolved V gene where checked; the cause of the rest is unknown. That table is the source of V, J and clone size, and D and trimming were worked out from the DNA. The sample includes about 87,000 clones, with 7.5% to 8.5% observed a single time. The biggest ten clones account for 2% to 2.5% of the sample.

The cohort comprised under 700 healthy bone marrow donors. At the time of sampling, all cohort members were nominally healthy, though unrecorded immune exposures were likely present. The donor tested CMV seronegative and was one of the 352 seronegative cohort members. Each donor provided a peripheral blood sample, and peripheral blood mononuclear cells were used for TCR beta sequencing. The Qiagen DNeasy Blood Extraction Kit was used to extract genomic DNA from the blood cell samples. CDR3 length: 10 amino acids, cysteine to phenylalanine. Kept here is only the CDR3 DNA, which spans 30 bases and is read in frame from base 1. From the germline V gene (reference sequence), CDR1 is GTSNPN and CDR2 is SVGIG. V sheds 1 base and J sheds 7 bases, leaving 5 bases between their ends.

The sequence is built from TRBV30 and TRBJ2-7; no D gene can be assigned with confidence. The source material was PBMCs. The receptor was isolated from a man in his forties or fifties in good health and CMV-seronegative. The CDR3 corresponds to CAWSEREQYF. The sequenced DNA: TGTGCCTGGAGTGAACGGGAGCAGTACTTC.